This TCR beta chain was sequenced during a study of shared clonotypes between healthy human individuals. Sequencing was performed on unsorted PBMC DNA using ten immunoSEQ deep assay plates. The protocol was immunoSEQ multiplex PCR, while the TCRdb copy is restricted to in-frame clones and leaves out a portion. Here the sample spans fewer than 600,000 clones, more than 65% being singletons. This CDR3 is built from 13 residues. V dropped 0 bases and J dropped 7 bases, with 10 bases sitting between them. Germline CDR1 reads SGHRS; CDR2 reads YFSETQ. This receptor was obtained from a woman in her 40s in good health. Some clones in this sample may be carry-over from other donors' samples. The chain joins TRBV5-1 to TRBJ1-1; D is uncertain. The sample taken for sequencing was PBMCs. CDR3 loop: CASSLALGGEAFF. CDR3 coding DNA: TGCGCCAGCAGCTTGGCCCTCGGCGGTGAAGCTTTCTTT.